This T cell receptor (beta chain) was recorded in a study of cytomegalovirus exposure and HLA in healthy donors. V gave up 8 bases and J gave up 8 bases, with 22 bases separating them. CDR3 size: 14 residues. Germline-derived CDR1 and CDR2 are SQVTM and ANQGSEA. A multiplex PCR was run with 60 Vbeta primers and 13 Jbeta primers. Sequenced by immunoSEQ multiplex PCR; TCRdb stores in-frame clones only, minus some. This table holds about 180,000 clones, around 81% found once. Sequenced material: PBMCs. This sequence originates from a woman between 25 and 40 years old in good health and CMV-seronegative. The V call is TRBV29-1, the J call TRBJ2-1; TRBD1 is a possible D gene (6 bases). CDR3 nucleotides: TGCAGCATATTTCCGGGACAACTCACACATGAGCAGTTCTTC. Its translation: CSIFPGQLTHEQFF.